This T cell receptor (beta chain) originates from a study of cytomegalovirus exposure and HLA in healthy donors. Study results and caveats: On later analysis, the bulk of CMV-associated TCR beta chains appeared to be HLA-restricted. In a later analysis, a missense DCLRE1C variant was linked to TCR beta V- and J-gene trimming.

On this clone: The target antigen is unknown.

PCR primers comprised 60 Vbeta and 13 Jbeta primers. This table comes from immunoSEQ multiplex PCR, and its TCRdb copy is limited to in-frame clones, with some not included. The sample lists 90,000 to 110,000 clones, 78% seen once, with around 6% in the top ten. There are 15 residues in the CDR3. The V segment lost 2 bases and the J segment 4 bases; nucleotides outside the gene matches: 4. CDR1 KGHSH and CDR2 LQKENI come from the germline V gene. This receptor was obtained from a male donor in good health and CMV-seronegative. V gene TRBV18 combines with J gene TRBJ2-1, with 8 positions matching TRBD2. The sample taken for sequencing was PBMCs. The CDR3 coding sequence is TGTGCCAGCTCACCAACGGGAGGGCTATACAATGAGCAGTTCTTC. Translation: CASSPTGGLYNEQFF.